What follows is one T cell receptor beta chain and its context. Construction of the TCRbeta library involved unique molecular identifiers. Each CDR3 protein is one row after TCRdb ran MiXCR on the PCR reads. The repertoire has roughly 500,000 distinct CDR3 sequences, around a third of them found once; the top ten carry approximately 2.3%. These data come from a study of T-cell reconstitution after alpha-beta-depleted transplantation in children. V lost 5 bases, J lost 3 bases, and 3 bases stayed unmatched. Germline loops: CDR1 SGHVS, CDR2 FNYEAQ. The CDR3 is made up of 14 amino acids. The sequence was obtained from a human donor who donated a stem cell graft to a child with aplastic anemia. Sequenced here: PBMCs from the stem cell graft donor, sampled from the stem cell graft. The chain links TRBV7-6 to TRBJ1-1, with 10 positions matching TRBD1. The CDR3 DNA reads TGTGCCAGCAGCCCAGGACAGGGGGACACTGAAGCTTTCTTT. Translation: CASSPGQGDTEAFF.